This T cell receptor (beta chain) derives from a study of cytomegalovirus exposure and HLA in healthy donors. Primers included in the PCR were 60 Vbeta and 13 Jbeta primers. The table came from immunoSEQ multiplex PCR; TCRdb's copy has only in-frame clones and leaves some out. The sample yields about 100,000 clones, 76% seen once. The CDR3 is 16 residues long. V was trimmed by 3 bases and J by 0 bases, leaving 11 bases between them. CDR1 LGHNT and CDR2 FRNRAP come from the germline V gene. This TCR was recovered from a woman aged 50 to 60 in good health and CMV-seropositive. The J gene is TRBJ2-2, the V gene TRBV12-5; possibly TRBD1 for D (5 bases). The sequenced material came from PBMCs. The CDR3 region has the DNA TGTGCTAGTGGTTTCAACAGGAGCGCGAACACCGGGGAGCTGTTTTTT. Translating it yields CASGFNRSANTGELFF.